This section outlines one TCR beta chain sequence together with its context. The antigen is undetermined. This entry is derived from a study of Ad26.COV2.S vaccination and SARS-CoV-2 variants. Study as a whole: Donor got 5x10^10 or 1x10^11 viral particles of Ad26.COV2.S. The study's findings and limits: Measures of TCR breadth and depth may have fallen short of total T cell responses. Those who received the vaccine showed greater spike-specific TCR breadth than those given placebo. Substantial response breadth was reportedly seen for spike-specific CD8+ and CD4+ T cells after vaccination.

Assay used: immunoSEQ multiplex PCR; TCRdb lists only in-frame clones, some missing. The repertoire holds fewer than 900,000 clones, with 89% as singletons. The CDR3 runs to 15 residues. Germline V lookup: CDR1 LNHDA, CDR2 SQIVND (reference sequence). The junction had 7 bases not matched to a gene; V was cut back by 3 bases and J by 5 bases. Treatment reported: about 20 received Ad26.COV2.S at low or high dose, single or two shots; five or six received placebo; per-sample allocation not given. Specimen acquisition occurred on day 63 following the initial vaccine or placebo injection. The source of this sequence is a person between 18 and 59 years old who received the Ad26.COV2.S COVID-19 vaccine or a placebo. The chain recombines TRBV19 with TRBJ2-1, with TRBD2 identical over 7 bases. The material sequenced was peripheral blood, taken in a trial of Ad26.COV2.S vaccine versus placebo. In DNA form, the CDR3 reads TGTGCCAGTAGTATTCAAAGGGCGGGAGACAATGAGCAGTTCTTC. Encoded protein: CASSIQRAGDNEQFF.